These 20 T cell receptor beta chains originate from one sample sequenced in a study of control samples from healthy donors and cancer patients. Sequenced by immunoSEQ multiplex PCR; TCRdb stores in-frame clones only, minus some. The data contain 100,000 to 150,000 clones, roughly 90% of them singletons. The source material was blood. These TCRs come from a woman in her 50s in good health.

A word on this clone: Other DNA sequences from this sample encode an identical CDR3 as well. V usage is TRBV28 and J usage is TRBJ2-5; 12 nucleotides line up with TRBD2. The ends lost 5 bases at V and 5 bases at J; junction bases unmatched: 6. CDR1 MDHEN and CDR2 SYDVKM come from the germline V gene. The CDR3 runs 15 residues. The CDR3 region has the DNA TGTGCCAGCAGTCCCCCTAGCGGGAGGGGGGAGACCCAGTACTTC. This gives the protein CASSPPSGRGETQYF.

V and J are TRBV19 and TRBJ1-3; D may be TRBD1 (5 bases). Germline V gene sequence: CDR1 LNHDA, CDR2 SQIVND (reference sequence). The CDR3 contains 15 residues. V was cut by 9 bases and J by 4 bases, with 19 bases left in between. CDR3: CARGTPSGSGNTIYF. In nucleotides, the CDR3 is TGTGCCAGGGGGACCCCAAGCGGATCCGGAAACACCATATATTTT. The full variable domain, with the rest looked up from reference TRBV19 and TRBJ1-3, is DGGITQSPKYLFRKEGQNVTLSCEQNLNHDAMYWYRQDPGQGLRLIYYSQIVNDFQKGDIAEGYSVSREKKESFPLTVTSAQKNPTAFYLCARGTPSGSGNTIYFGEGSWLTVV.

The sample holds a few counts of this clone. The chain uses TRBV6-2 or TRBV6-3 and TRBJ1-5; no clear D. With 6 bases removed from V and 0 bases from J, the gap between germline ends came to 12 bases. Germline V gives CDR1 MNHEY, CDR2 SVGEGT. CDR3 size: 15 residues. The CDR3 here is CASRYGTFSNQPQHF. CDR3 in DNA: TGTGCCAGCAGATACGGCACCTTTAGCAATCAGCCCCAGCATTTT.

V and J are TRBV7-2 and TRBJ1-1; no definite D call. V lost 5 bases, J lost 5 bases, and 21 bases lay in between. Germline V gene lookup returns CDR1 SGHTA and CDR2 FQGNSA. The CDR3 runs 16 residues. This CDR3 is CASSPPLGSRRTEAFF. The CDR3 nucleotides read TGTGCCAGCAGCCCCCCCCTCGGCAGCCGGAGGACTGAAGCTTTCTTT.

The chain joins TRBV7-9 to TRBJ1-1, with D perhaps matching TRBD1 (6 bases). V shed 2 bases and J shed 5 bases, with 15 bases lying between them. The germline gives CDR1 SEHNR, CDR2 FQNEAQ (reference sequence). The CDR3 covers 15 residues. The CDR3 DNA reads as TGTGCCAGCAGCTTAATCCTAACCAGGGGAACTGAAGCTTTCTTT. It yields the protein CASSLILTRGTEAFF. The whole variable domain, remainder taken from reference TRBV7-9 and TRBJ1-1, is DTGVSQNPRHKITKRGQNVTFRCDPISEHNRLYWYRQTLGQGPEFLTYFQNEAQLEKSRLLSDRFSAERPKGSFSTLEIQRTEQGDSAMYLCASSLILTRGTEAFFGQGTRLTVV.

The V gene is TRBV2, the J gene TRBJ1-6; D call uncertain. The CDR3 consists of 15 residues. Trimming removed 4 bases from V and 5 bases from J, with 12 bases in between. Germline CDR1 is SNHLY and CDR2 is FYNNEI. The CDR3 nucleotides are TGTGCCAGCAGTGTGGGTCAGCCGAATAATTCACCCCTCCACTTT. Translating gives CASSVGQPNNSPLHF.

The rearrangement joins TRBV3-1 (or the pseudogene TRBV3-2) to TRBJ1-1; D not certain. From germline, CDR1 is LGHDT and CDR2 YNNKEL (reference sequence). This CDR3 has 13 amino acids. Trimming took 4 bases from V and 0 from J, leaving 6 bases between them. CDR3: CASSLGVNTEAFF. CDR3 nucleotides: TGTGCCAGCAGCCTAGGAGTGAACACTGAAGCTTTCTTT.

This chain connects TRBV28 to TRBJ1-1; tentatively, D is TRBD1 (5 bases). This CDR3 has 14 amino acids. V was clipped by 7 bases and J by 0 bases, with 12 bases between them. Germline CDR1 and CDR2: MDHEN and SYDVKM. This CDR3 reads CASTGGDLNTEAFF. For the CDR3, the DNA is TGTGCCAGCACGGGGGGGGACTTGAACACTGAAGCTTTCTTT. Full variable domain (outside the CDR3, taken from reference TRBV28 and TRBJ1-1): DVKVTQSSRYLVKRTGEKVFLECVQDMDHENMFWYRQDPGLGLRLIYFSYDVKMKEKGDIPEGYSVSREKKERFSLILESASTNQTSMYLCASTGGDLNTEAFFGQGTRLTVV.

J is TRBJ1-2 and V is TRBV5-1; 9 bases line up with TRBD1. The CDR3 is 14 residues long. After removal of 2 bases from V and 6 bases from J, the junction contained 5 bases not matched to a gene. CDR1 is SGHRS and CDR2 is YFSETQ in the germline V gene. Written as DNA, the CDR3 is TGCGCCAGCAGCTTAGAGGGACAGGGCAATGGCTACACCTTC. As protein: CASSLEGQGNGYTF.

This clone has only a few counts. This chain connects TRBV6-5 to TRBJ2-5; TRBD2 agrees at 7 bases. The CDR3 runs 15 residues. Looked up from germline, CDR1 is MNHEY and CDR2 is SVGAGI. Germline trimming cut 5 bases from V and 4 bases from J; bases unmatched to any gene: 10. CDR3 sequence: CASSPSGGRLETQYF. CDR3 DNA sequence: TGTGCCAGCAGTCCTAGCGGAGGAAGATTAGAGACCCAGTACTTC.

This clone has a single count. The V gene is TRBV6-1, the J gene TRBJ1-5; unclear D gene. V dropped 2 bases and J dropped 3 bases, with 11 bases sitting between them. The V gene's germline CDR1 is MNHNS and CDR2 SASEGT. This CDR3 is 15 amino acids long. The CDR3 DNA is TGTGCCAGCAGTGAATTTGGGTCGAACAATCAGCCCCAGCATTTT. Protein sequence: CASSEFGSNNQPQHF.

This clone occurred once. The chain couples TRBV3-1 (or the pseudogene TRBV3-2) to TRBJ1-2; 8 bases are a match to TRBD1. The junction had 10 bases not matched to a gene; V was cut back by 4 bases and J by 3 bases. The CDR3 spans 16 residues. Germline V lookup: CDR1 LGHDT, CDR2 YNNKEL (reference sequence). Written as DNA, the CDR3 is TGTGCCAGCAGCCGGCCGGGTGGACAGGGTCACTATGGCTACACCTTC. Its protein product is CASSRPGGQGHYGYTF.

The CDR3 DNA reads as TGTGCCAGCAGTGAAAACCGACATGGCCTCTCTGGAAACACCATATATTTT. Translated: CASSENRHGLSGNTIYF. The chain is built from TRBV25-1 and TRBJ1-3, with D unclear. The CDR3 runs 17 residues. Germline-derived CDR1 and CDR2 are MGHDK and SYGVNS. Trimming cost V 2 bases and J 0 bases, with 14 bases left between them.

The rearrangement uses TRBV3-1 (or the pseudogene TRBV3-2) and TRBJ1-1; D is uncertain. Germline assignment: CDR1 LGHDT and CDR2 YNNKEL (reference sequence). V lost 4 bases, J lost 1 base, and 13 bases lay in between. This CDR3 region has 15 residues. The CDR3 region has the DNA TGTGCCAGCAGCCCCTGGGTTGGGAGGAACACTGAAGCTTTCTTT. This gives the protein CASSPWVGRNTEAFF.

The rearrangement joins TRBV9 to TRBJ2-3, with 7 bases identical to TRBD1. This CDR3 is 15 amino acids long. Germline V CDR1 and CDR2: SGDLS, YYNGEE. Trimming cost V 4 bases and J 2 bases; bases outside gene matches: 7. The DNA for the CDR3 is TGTGCCAGCAGCAAACGGACAGGATTCACAGATACGCAGTATTTT. Its translation: CASSKRTGFTDTQYF.

The gene calls are TRBV5-4 and TRBJ1-4, with D possibly matching TRBD1 (5 bases). V lost 1 base and J lost 4, with 11 bases in between. Germline V gene lookup returns CDR1 SGHNT and CDR2 YYREEE (reference sequence). The CDR3 has 15 residues. The CDR3 reads CASSLSGAGNEKLFF. DNA of the CDR3: TGTGCCAGCAGCTTGTCCGGGGCGGGTAATGAAAAACTGTTTTTT.

This clone has a single count. The chain has TRBV5-1 and TRBJ2-7; weak D call: TRBD1 (5 bases). The CDR3 consists of 15 residues. Germline loops: CDR1 SGHRS, CDR2 YFSETQ. The V end lost 0 bases, the J end lost 3 bases, and 13 bases lay between the germline ends. As DNA, the CDR3 is TGCGCCAGCAGCTTGGATGCAGTACAGGACTACGAGCAGTACTTC. Translation: CASSLDAVQDYEQYF.

The V and J genes are TRBV6-6 and TRBJ1-1; 7 bases are a match to TRBD1. With 6 bases clipped from V and 3 bases from J, the junction kept 7 bases outside the gene matches. The CDR3 runs to 14 residues. The germline V gene encodes CDR1 MNHNY and CDR2 SVGAGI (reference sequence). Here the CDR3 reads CASSYRGGDTEAFF. CDR3 in DNA: TGTGCCAGCAGCTACAGGGGCGGGGACACTGAAGCTTTCTTT.

The chain has TRBV5-1 and TRBJ1-1; 8 positions match TRBD1. The CDR3 runs to 14 residues. The germline gives CDR1 SGHRS, CDR2 YFSETQ. The V and J ends lost 6 bases and 5 bases, in that order; junction bases with no gene match: 9. The CDR3 loop reads CASTSTGVETEAFF. CDR3 sequence (DNA): TGCGCCAGCACCTCGACAGGGGTCGAGACTGAAGCTTTCTTT.

The chain combines TRBV19 with TRBJ2-7, with 9 bases matching TRBD1. The length of the CDR3 is 14 residues. J was trimmed by 6 bases and V by 10 bases; bases with no gene match: 13. Germline-derived CDR1 and CDR2 are LNHDA and SQIVND (reference sequence). The DNA of the CDR3 is TGTGCCACCGCGGACAGGGGTTCCTCAGTCGAGCAGTACTTC. It encodes CATADRGSSVEQYF.